This T cell receptor beta chain was sequenced during a study of T cell responses to AZD1222 COVID-19 vaccine. TCRdb's table, derived via immunoSEQ multiplex PCR, lists solely in-frame clones and lacks some. The table has about 220,000 clones, about 93% seen once. This clone has more than one count but fewer than ten. Its antigen is undetermined. The CDR3 is made up of 15 amino acids. The germline V and J ends were trimmed by 2 bases and 6 bases, with 17 bases remaining between them. CDR1 is SGHKS, CDR2 YYEKEE, per germline (reference sequence). Points from the study as a whole: In a largely white British group with more females than males, clonal diversity was possibly underestimated. Only six people who got AZD1222 tested seropositive at baseline.

The TCR originated in an adult in good health. V is TRBV5-5 and J is TRBJ1-2; TRBD1 might be the D (5 bases). Specimen: peripheral blood, collected on day 0 of MenACWY control vaccination. CDR3 coding DNA: TGTGCCAGCAGCTTATCATCCGGGGCAGGAGATGGCTACACCTTC. As protein: CASSLSSGAGDGYTF.